Below, 14 T cell receptor beta chains from the same sample are listed, as sequenced in a study of PD-L1 blockade in urothelial cancer. The data were produced by immunoSEQ multiplex PCR, yet TCRdb's version contains in-frame clones alone and is incomplete. The repertoire holds some 71,000 clones, with around nine tenths as singletons. Here the sequenced sample was PBMCs, taken around atezolizumab (anti-PD-L1) treatment. Receptors were obtained from a man in his sixties with urothelial cancer.

The rearrangement links TRBV5-6 to TRBJ2-5; D call uncertain. Trimming took off 3 bases at V and 7 bases at J, with 16 bases between the two ends. CDR3 length: 14 amino acids. Germline CDR1 SGHDT, CDR2 YYEEEE. The CDR3, as DNA: TGTGCCAGCAGCTCATTACGGTCCGGGTGGACCCAGTACTTC. As protein: CASSSLRSGWTQYF.

This chain links TRBV6-5 with TRBJ2-7, with 9 bases that match TRBD2. This CDR3 contains 15 residues. Per the germline V gene, CDR1 is MNHEY and CDR2 is SVGAGI. J was trimmed by 2 bases and V by 7 bases; bases with no gene match: 9. The CDR3 DNA is TGTGCCAGCATTCCGACAGGCGGGGGGGCCTACGAGCAGTACTTC. This encodes CASIPTGGGAYEQYF.

The CDR3 is CASSEESTGGMMNYGYTF. CDR3 nucleotides: TGTGCCAGCAGTGAAGAATCGACAGGGGGAATGATGAACTATGGCTACACCTTC. The chain employs TRBV6-1 and TRBJ1-2, with TRBD1 identical over 9 bases. J gave up 2 bases and V 1 base, and 11 bases lay outside the gene matches. CDR1 is MNHNS, CDR2 SASEGT, per germline. The CDR3 contains 18 residues.

J is TRBJ2-1 and V is TRBV7-3; weak D call: TRBD2 (7 bases). This CDR3 has 15 residues. V was trimmed by 3 bases and J by 8 bases, leaving 17 bases between them. Per the germline V gene, CDR1 is SGHTA and CDR2 is FQGTGA. This chain's CDR3 is CASSFGGQPGDEQFF. The CDR3 DNA reads TGTGCCAGCAGCTTCGGGGGGCAGCCCGGGGATGAGCAGTTCTTC.

V usage is TRBV19 and J usage is TRBJ2-2, with TRBD1 as a possible D gene (6 bases). Between the trimmed V and J ends, which lost 6 bases and 4 bases, there was a span of 12 bases. This CDR3 spans 14 amino acids. In germline, CDR1 is LNHDA, CDR2 SQIVND (reference sequence). In nucleotides, the CDR3 is TGTGCCAGTAGCCCCGGGACACCCACCGGGGAGCTGTTTTTT. Its protein is CASSPGTPTGELFF.

V is TRBV29-1 and J is TRBJ1-1; D is perhaps TRBD1 (6 bases). This CDR3 contains 11 residues. In germline, CDR1 is SQVTM, CDR2 ANQGSEA. V lost 6 bases, J lost 9 bases, and 14 bases lay in between. The CDR3 DNA reads TGCAGCGTCAGAGGGGGATCGAAAGCTTTCTTT. It yields the protein CSVRGGSKAFF. The full variable domain, rest sourced from reference TRBV29-1 and TRBJ1-1, is SAVISQKPSRDICQRGTSLTIQCQVDSQVTMMFWYRQQPGQSLTLIATANQGSEATYESGFVIDKFPISRPNLTFSTLTVSNMSPEDSSIYLCSVRGGSKAFFGQGTRLTVV.

CDR3 region: CASSPQTGGTDTQYF. CDR3 DNA sequence: TGTGCCAGTAGTCCACAGACAGGGGGCACAGATACGCAGTATTTT. The chain joins TRBV19 to TRBJ2-3; 8 bases map to TRBD1. Germline V gene sequence: CDR1 LNHDA, CDR2 SQIVND (reference sequence). CDR3 length: 15 residues. J was trimmed by 1 base and V by 5 bases; bases with no gene match: 5. The variable domain in full, completed from reference TRBV19 and TRBJ2-3, reads DGGITQSPKYLFRKEGQNVTLSCEQNLNHDAMYWYRQDPGQGLRLIYYSQIVNDFQKGDIAEGYSVSREKKESFPLTVTSAQKNPTAFYLCASSPQTGGTDTQYFGPGTRLTVL.

This rearrangement joins TRBV2 to TRBJ1-6; 8 nucleotides agree with TRBD1. V lost 7 bases to trimming and J lost 13 bases; unmatched junction nucleotides: 9. The germline gives CDR1 SNHLY, CDR2 FYNNEI. The CDR3 spans 13 residues. CDR3 residues: CASTTGVVWPLHF. CDR3 DNA sequence: TGTGCCAGCACGACAGGGGTCGTTTGGCCCCTCCACTTT.

This clone occurred a few times. The V call is TRBV7-9, the J call TRBJ1-1, with a possible D match to TRBD1 (6 bases). This CDR3 is built from 15 residues. The ends were cut back, 2 bases at V and 1 base at J, with 11 bases in the middle. From germline, CDR1 is SEHNR and CDR2 FQNEAQ (reference sequence). The chain's CDR3 is CASSLTRTANTEAFF. The CDR3 DNA sequence: TGTGCCAGCAGCTTAACCCGGACAGCGAACACTGAAGCTTTCTTT.

This chain connects TRBV21-1 to TRBJ2-7; the D segment call TRBD1 is taken from the table without a DNA check. TRBV21-1 is a pseudogene locus. This CDR3 comprises 15 residues. The CDR3 DNA follows: TGTGCCAGCAGCAAACCGGGACAACCCGACTACGAGCAGTACTTC. It encodes CASSKPGQPDYEQYF.

This clone came up once. The chain is built from TRBV29-1 and TRBJ2-1, with D maybe TRBD1 (5 bases). CDR3 length: 13 residues. Germline V gene lookup returns CDR1 SQVTM and CDR2 ANQGSEA. V shed 1 base and J shed 8 bases, with 12 bases lying between them. The CDR3 nucleotides read TGCAGCGTTGAAGTCCAGGGTGTGCATGAGCAGTTCTTC. Its protein is CSVEVQGVHEQFF.

The chain carries TRBV14 and TRBJ1-6; no firm D call. There are 16 residues in the CDR3. The V end lost 1 base, the J end lost 5 bases, and 12 bases lay between the germline ends. Germline V CDR1 and CDR2: SGHDN, FVKESK. The chain's CDR3 is CASSQVEDKHNSPLHF. CDR3 coding DNA: TGTGCCAGCAGCCAAGTAGAAGACAAACATAATTCACCCCTCCACTTT.

This sequence joins TRBV11-2 and TRBJ2-7; D not resolved. The CDR3 sequence is 11 residues long. The V and J ends lost 5 bases and 5 bases respectively, with 7 bases between them. The germline gives CDR1 SGHAT, CDR2 FQNNGV. CDR3 in DNA: TGTGCCAGCAGCCTCCAGGACGAGCAGTACTTC. Protein sequence: CASSLQDEQYF.

This clone appeared a single time. The chain couples TRBV29-1 to TRBJ2-5, with D tentatively TRBD2 (5 bases). Germline V gene data show CDR1 as SQVTM and CDR2 as ANQGSEA. V lost 2 bases and J 5 bases, leaving 9 bases between the germline ends. This CDR3 is built from 12 residues. The CDR3 bases are TGCAGCGTTGAAAAAACGGGGGAGACCCAGTACTTC. The encoded protein is CSVEKTGETQYF.